This T cell receptor beta chain was retrieved from a study of control samples from healthy donors and cancer patients. Germline loops: CDR1 SNHLY, CDR2 FYNNEI. This CDR3 is built from 16 residues. V was clipped by 6 bases and J by 3 bases; unmatched bases: 8. Profiled with immunoSEQ multiplex PCR; TCRdb holds only in-frame clones, not every one. The table shows about 86,000 clones, with just over 90% occurring only once. Sequenced input: blood. This rearrangement joins TRBV2 to TRBJ2-2, with TRBD2 identical over 9 bases. This receptor was taken from a woman aged 25 to 45 in good health. The CDR3, as DNA: TGTGCCAGCAGAGGGGCGGGAGGGCCGGACACCGGGGAGCTGTTTTTT. It is translated as CASRGAGGPDTGELFF.